The present entry profiles one T cell receptor beta chain with its context. The clone's antigen remains unknown. No much larger clonotype is one base removed from it; base qualities were not supplied. The data were taken from a study of identical twins (dated by TCRdb to about 2016). Concerning the study at large: To test whether fetal clonotypes persist, the study used deep sequencing on TCR alpha and beta repertoires from monozygotic twins, unrelated adults of various ages, and cord blood. To rule out contamination, replicate twin experiments were performed at different times with different library preparation protocols. On the study overall, not on this receptor specifically: Fewer insertions were carried by abundant cord blood beta clonotypes, a similar but weaker trend appeared in young adult naive repertoires, and no such trend appeared in memory repertoires. Compared with coincidental sharing between unrelated individuals, out-of-frame TCR alpha sequences shared between twins had an excess of sequences with low generation probability. In monozygotic twins, out-of-frame TCR alpha sharing was systematically underestimated by recombination models, although the models agreed with sharing between unrelated individuals. Conclusions relied on cross-sectional statistical analysis, since the same donors could not be followed over many years. The excess sharing between twins in beta out-of-frame sequences was weaker because fewer shared sequences reduced the signal-to-noise ratio. Invariant T cells such as MAIT and iNKT could partly confound zero-insertion analyses, though diverse VJ usage argued against this for most clonotypes.

Library construction relied on 5' RACE. Sequenced on an Illumina HiSeq 2000. Template switching added a universal primer binding site, and the final cDNA carried a unique molecular identifier that allowed TCR cDNA molecules to be counted accurately. First-strand cDNA for TCR alpha and beta chains was synthesized from specific primers in the conserved constant-segment region. Each cDNA library was double barcoded, with a SMART-Mk sample barcode plus Illumina barcodes, to control for contamination. Two successive PCR steps introduced TruSeq adapter sequences along with Illumina sample barcodes. The TCR alpha and beta cDNA libraries were sequenced on the Illumina HiSeq platform using custom primers. Processing in the source paper ran as follows. MiGEC processed the raw reads to extract unique molecular identifiers, while MiXCR was used to determine the CDR3 positions. For each individual, recombination models were inferred using an EM algorithm with the repgenHMM and IGoR tools. The tcR package in R was used for shared clonotype analysis, with sharing normalized by the product of cloneset sizes. Out-of-frame nonproductive sequences were analyzed to study raw recombination free of thymic and clonal selection effects. TCRdb passed the public sequencing reads through fastp at Q25 and MiXCR, retaining productive beta sequences. Records with the same CDR3 protein are collapsed into one entry carrying the most frequent genes and DNA. The V and J calls shown here were made by TCRdb, not taken from the authors' results. This sample lists approximately 1.8 million distinct CDR3 sequences; roughly a third were detected once. The ten largest account for over 0.25% of the sample.

All donors were healthy Caucasians. From cysteine to phenylalanine, the CDR3 is 11 amino acids long. The kept DNA is CDR3 alone, 33 bases in frame from the first base. V was cut back by 3 bases and J by 7 bases, leaving a gap of 6 bases between them. Looking up the germline V gene (reference sequence) yields CDR1 LNHDA and CDR2 SQIVND. Sequencing input: cord blood. Here the chain combines TRBV19 and TRBJ1-1, with no reliable assignment of the D segment. The receptor comes from a newborn girl in good health. The CDR3: CASSMGSEAFF. The nucleotide sequence reads as follows: TGTGCCAGTAGTATGGGGAGTGAAGCTTTCTTT.